The following is a T cell receptor beta chain sequence with its context. These data are taken from a study of blood T cell repertoires in COVID-19. Study-wide context: The United States, Italy and Spain were the sources of the acute and convalescent COVID-19 samples.

Produced via immunoSEQ multiplex PCR; TCRdb's table is partial and in-frame only. The sample includes approximately 240,000 clones, 65% to 80% of them seen just once. From germline, CDR1 is LGHDT and CDR2 YNNKEL (reference sequence). This CDR3 has 15 residues. The V gene end was trimmed by 1 base and the J gene end by 2 bases; junction bases not matched to a gene: 5. The chain joins TRBV3-1 (or the pseudogene TRBV3-2) to TRBJ2-7; 7 nucleotides line up with TRBD2. The clonotype comes from a woman aged 40 to 50 with active or convalescent COVID-19. The sample comprised peripheral blood. Here the CDR3 reads CASSQGGGIPYEQYF. In DNA form, the CDR3 reads TGTGCCAGCAGCCAAGGGGGGGGAATTCCCTACGAGCAGTACTTC.